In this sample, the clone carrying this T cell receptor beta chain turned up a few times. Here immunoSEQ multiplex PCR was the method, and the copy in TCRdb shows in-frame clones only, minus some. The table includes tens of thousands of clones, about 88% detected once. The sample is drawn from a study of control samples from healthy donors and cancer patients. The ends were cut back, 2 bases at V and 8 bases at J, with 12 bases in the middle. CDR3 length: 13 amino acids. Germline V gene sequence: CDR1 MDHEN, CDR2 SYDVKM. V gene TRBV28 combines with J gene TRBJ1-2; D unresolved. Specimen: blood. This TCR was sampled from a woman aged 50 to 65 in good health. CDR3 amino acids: CASSLVGTGGYTF. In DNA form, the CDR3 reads TGTGCCAGCAGTTTAGTGGGAACGGGGGGCTACACCTTC.